This T cell receptor beta chain was retrieved from a study of blood T cell repertoires in COVID-19. Here immunoSEQ multiplex PCR was the method, and the copy in TCRdb shows in-frame clones only, minus some. The table shows 300,000 to 450,000 clones, with 70% to 90% occurring only once. V was pared by 3 bases and J by 1 base, with 5 bases between. Germline V gene sequence: CDR1 DFQATT, CDR2 SNEGSKA (reference sequence). This CDR3 region has 12 residues. Material for sequencing was PBMCs or T cells enriched from blood (not recorded which). The chain joins TRBV20-1 to TRBJ2-3; D call uncertain. The sequence came from a man aged 30 to 45 who had recovered from COVID-19. The CDR3 DNA is TGCAGTGCTAGTGTCGGCACAGATACGCAGTATTTT. Protein sequence: CSASVGTDTQYF.